Shown below are 12 T cell receptor beta chains from a single sample sequenced in a study of identical twins. TCRdb ran MiXCR on the 5' RACE reads and lists one entry per CDR3 protein. The sample carries 1.5 million to 2 million distinct CDR3 sequences, less than 35% recorded once. Sequenced: cord blood. The source is a newborn girl in good health.

The chain joins TRBV5-1 to TRBJ2-1; unclear D gene. The CDR3 consists of 12 residues. Trimming took off 4 bases at V and 12 bases at J, with 14 bases between the two ends. Germline V gene lookup returns CDR1 SGHRS and CDR2 YFSETQ. The CDR3 DNA reads TGCGCCAGCAGCGATCCCTTGCGCTCGCAGTTCTTC. Protein: CASSDPLRSQFF.

This clonotype was recorded a few times. The V and J genes are TRBV5-1 and TRBJ1-6, with D hard to call. V was cut by 2 bases and J by 10 bases, with 16 bases left in between. The CDR3 length is 15 residues. The germline V gene encodes CDR1 SGHRS and CDR2 YFSETQ. The CDR3 DNA reads as TGCGCCAGCAGCTTTCGGGAGACATCTCGATCACCCCTCCACTTT. Amino acid sequence: CASSFRETSRSPLHF. The full variable domain, with the rest looked up from reference TRBV5-1 and TRBJ1-6, is KAGVTQTPRYLIKTRGQQVTLSCSPISGHRSVSWYQQTPGQGLQFLFEYFSETQRNKGNFPGRFSGRQFSNSRSEMNVSTLELGDSALYLCASSFRETSRSPLHFGNGTRLTVT.

This clonotype was seen only a few times. This sequence joins TRBV30 and TRBJ1-2, with 9 bases identical to TRBD1. This CDR3 contains 13 residues. With 2 bases clipped from V and 4 bases from J, the junction kept 2 bases outside the gene matches. Germline V gives CDR1 GTSNPN, CDR2 SVGIG (reference sequence). The CDR3 reads CAWSLGQGYGYTF. CDR3 sequence (DNA): TGTGCCTGGAGTCTGGGACAGGGCTATGGCTACACCTTC.

Only a few counts were recorded for this clonotype. The chain combines TRBV7-2 with TRBJ2-3, with a weak D call TRBD1 (5 bases). The germline CDR1 and CDR2 sequences are SGHTA and FQGNSA. The CDR3 is made up of 15 amino acids. V was trimmed by 6 bases and J by 6 bases, leaving 19 bases between them. CDR3 nucleotides: TGTGCCAGCAGGAGGTTTGGGGCTACCGGGGATACGCAGTATTTT. It specifies CASRRFGATGDTQYF.

Remarks on this clonotype: Since a much larger clone is just one base distant, this may be a read error. The CDR3 does not close with the conserved phenylalanine or tryptophan, likely indicating a read error. J is TRBJ2-3 and V is TRBV10-3; 10 bases map to TRBD2. The germline gives CDR1 ENHRY, CDR2 SYGVKD. The CDR3 contains 15 residues. Trimming took 10 bases from V and 2 from J; bases not matched to a gene: 9. This CDR3 reads CATDTAGGITDTQYV. Written as DNA, the CDR3 is TGTGCCACCGACACAGCGGGAGGGATCACAGATACGCAGTATGTT.

The CDR3 nucleotides are TGTGCCAGCAGTTCTAGATCGGGGGGGATATCTGGGGCCAACGTCCTGACTTTC. This encodes CASSSRSGGISGANVLTF. This chain connects TRBV12-3 or TRBV12-4 to TRBJ2-6; 8 nucleotides line up with TRBD2. This CDR3 has 18 residues. The trim removed 4 bases at V and 1 base at J, leaving 9 bases unmatched.

The chain combines TRBV6-5 with TRBJ1-3; a weak D match, TRBD1 (5 bases). Germline V gene data show CDR1 as MNHEY and CDR2 as SVGAGI. This CDR3 is built from 16 residues. V lost 5 bases and J lost 2, with 16 bases in between. CDR3: CASSPTRGKPGNTIYF. CDR3 sequence (DNA): TGTGCCAGCAGTCCCACTCGGGGGAAACCTGGAAACACCATATATTTT.

The chain links TRBV6-2 or TRBV6-3 to TRBJ2-1; D possibly corresponds to TRBD1 (6 bases). The J call may be mistaken, given a closer DNA end match to TRBJ2-7. This CDR3 comprises 16 residues. The germline CDR1 and CDR2 sequences are MNHEY and SVGEGT. The DNA for the CDR3 is TGTGCCAGCACCTCAGGAAGGGGGAGCTCCTACAATGAGCAGTACTTC. Encoded protein: CASTSGRGSSYNEQYF.

J is TRBJ1-4 and V is TRBV6-1, with D possibly matching TRBD1 (5 bases). This CDR3 has 13 residues. Between the trimmed V and J ends, which lost 2 bases and 12 bases, there was a span of 13 bases. The germline gives CDR1 MNHNS, CDR2 SASEGT. CDR3 nucleotides: TGTGCCAGCAGTGAAATCGGGGCGGTGCAACTGTTTTTT. The encoded protein is CASSEIGAVQLFF.

As for this clonotype: At one end the junction does not follow the germline gene, possibly because of a read error. The genes are TRBV7-2 and TRBJ2-7, with D unresolved. The CDR3 spans 13 residues. CDR1 SGHTA and CDR2 FQGNSA come from the germline V gene. The CDR3 coding sequence is TGTGCCAGCAGCTTAGTTGGCCAAGAGACCCAGAACTTC. Protein sequence: CASSLVGQETQNF.

In regard to this clonotype: A much larger clone differs by one base, so this may be a read error. The chain carries TRBV25-1 and TRBJ2-1; no clear D. The germline V gene has CDR1 MGHDK and CDR2 SYGVNS. This CDR3 is 13 amino acids long. V was cut by 7 bases and J by 3 bases, with 10 bases left in between. CDR3 coding DNA: TGTGCCAGCAAACAGACTTGCTACAATGAGCAGTTCTTC. Residues: CASKQTCYNEQFF. The full variable domain, completed using reference TRBV25-1 and TRBJ2-1, is EADIYQTPRYLVIGTGKKITLECSQTMGHDKMYWYQQDPGMELHLIHYSYGVNSTEKGDLSSESTVSRIRTEHFPLTLESARPSHTSQYLCASKQTCYNEQFFGPGTRLTVL.

Note on this clonotype: A much larger clonotype is one base distant, so this may be a read error. For the CDR3, the DNA is TGTGCCAGCAGCCCTAGCGGGAGCCCAGATACGCAGTATTTT. Its protein is CASSPSGSPDTQYF. The chain has TRBV4-2 and TRBJ2-3; 10 nucleotides align to TRBD2. Germline assignment: CDR1 LGHNA and CDR2 YNFKEQ. CDR3 length: 14 amino acids. V dropped 4 bases and J dropped 4; count of bases not matched to a gene: 2.